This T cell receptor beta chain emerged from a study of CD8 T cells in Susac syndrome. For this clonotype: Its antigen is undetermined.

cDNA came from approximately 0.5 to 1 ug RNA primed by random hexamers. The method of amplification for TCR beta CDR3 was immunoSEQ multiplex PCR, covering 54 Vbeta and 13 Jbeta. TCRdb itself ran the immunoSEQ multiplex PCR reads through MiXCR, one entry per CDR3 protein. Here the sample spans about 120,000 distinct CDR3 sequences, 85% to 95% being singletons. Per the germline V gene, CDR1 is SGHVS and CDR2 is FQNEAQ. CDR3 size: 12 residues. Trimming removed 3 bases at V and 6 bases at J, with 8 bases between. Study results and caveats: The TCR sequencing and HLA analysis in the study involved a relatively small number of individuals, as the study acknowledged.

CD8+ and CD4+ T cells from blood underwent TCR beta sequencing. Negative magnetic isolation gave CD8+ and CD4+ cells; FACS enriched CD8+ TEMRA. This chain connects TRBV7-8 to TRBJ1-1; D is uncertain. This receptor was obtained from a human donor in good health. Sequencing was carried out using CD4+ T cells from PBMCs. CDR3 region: CASSFTESEAFF. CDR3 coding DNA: TGTGCCAGCAGCTTCACAGAGTCTGAAGCTTTCTTT.